This T cell receptor (beta chain) was sequenced during a study of blood T cell repertoires in COVID-19 (dated by TCRdb to about 2020). As for the study more broadly: The collaborator samples originated in the United States, Italy and Spain and spanned the acute and convalescent phases of COVID-19. The prospective study material was composed of cDNA or gDNA derived from T cells, B-cell-depleted T cells, or PBMCs. Deeply sampled blood TCRbeta repertoires from subjects exposed to, actively infected with, or recovered from COVID-19 were included in the dataset. The repertoires were made available in a free public database intended to serve as a resource for research on the immune response to SARS-CoV-2. Samples came from the ongoing ImmuneRACE study (first 160 participants) plus 1,254 subjects from 6 global collaborators. Sample metadata almost always included a de-identified subject ID, COVID-19 status, age in years and sex. Where HLA class I and class II types were available, the types were taken from metadata supplied by the sample provider, not from assay-based typing.

This clone came up a few times. Its antigen specificity is not known. There are no base qualities to consult, and no much larger clone falls within one base. Here is what the overall study found, with its caveats: The quantity of clinical and demographic metadata differed by source and by participant and was supplied without curation.

A distance of 19 bases separates the germline ends of V and J, which lose 5 bases and 2 bases respectively. The germline V gene supplies CDR1 SGHVS and CDR2 FQNEAQ. The CDR3 starts with the cysteine, ends with the phenylalanine, and has 16 residues. Left in the record is the CDR3 DNA by itself, 48 bases read in frame from the first base. Whole blood was collected in K2EDTA tubes by collaborating institutions according to the institutions' own protocols. For TCRbeta analysis, collaborators shipped samples in one of three forms: frozen whole blood, isolated PBMCs, or DNA extracted from either of those sample types. TCRbeta CDR3 regions were amplified from genomic DNA using the immunoSEQ Assay, a bias-controlled multiplex PCR. In the authors' own workflow: Nucleated cell counts per sample were estimated from amplification of reference gene primers within the assay. Sequence reads were collapsed and filtered to measure the absolute abundance of every unique TCRbeta CDR3 rearrangement. For each sample, productive Simpson clonality was calculated as the square root of Simpson's diversity index over productive rearrangements. TCRdb mirrors the immuneACCESS table, restricted to in-frame sequences. Some clones are absent from its copies; in checked studies, under half trace to an unresolved V gene, and the reason for the others is unknown. The V and J calls and clone size are taken from that table; D and trimming were inferred from the DNA. The table for this sample lists about 250,000 clones; roughly 85% of them were counted only once. The ten biggest clones cover about 5.1% of the sample.

The TCR comes from a man over 45 with active or convalescent COVID-19. The rearrangement joined TRBV7-8 to TRBJ2-7, with TRBD2 perhaps the D gene, on 6 matching bases. Material: peripheral blood. The DNA sequence follows: TGTGCCAGCAGCGCAAGACGGGACTCTATAACCTACGAGCAGTACTTC. This encodes CASSARRDSITYEQYF.